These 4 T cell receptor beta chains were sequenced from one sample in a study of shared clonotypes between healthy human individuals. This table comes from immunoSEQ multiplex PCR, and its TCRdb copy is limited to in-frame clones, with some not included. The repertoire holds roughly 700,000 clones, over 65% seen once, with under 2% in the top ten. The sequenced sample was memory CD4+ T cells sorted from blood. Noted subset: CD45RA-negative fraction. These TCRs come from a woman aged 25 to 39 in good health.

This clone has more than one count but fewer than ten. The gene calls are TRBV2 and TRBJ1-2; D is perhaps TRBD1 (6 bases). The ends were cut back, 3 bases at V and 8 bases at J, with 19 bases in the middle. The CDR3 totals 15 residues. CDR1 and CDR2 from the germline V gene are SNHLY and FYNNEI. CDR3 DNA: TGTGCCAGCAGTGAGGGGCAGGGGCCCTTTAGAGGCTACACCTTC. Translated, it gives CASSEGQGPFRGYTF.

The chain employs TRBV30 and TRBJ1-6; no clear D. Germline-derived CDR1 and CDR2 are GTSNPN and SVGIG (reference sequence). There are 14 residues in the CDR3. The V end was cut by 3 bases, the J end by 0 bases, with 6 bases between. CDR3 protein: CAWRSGSYNSPLHF. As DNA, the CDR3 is TGTGCCTGGAGAAGTGGCTCCTATAATTCACCCCTCCACTTT. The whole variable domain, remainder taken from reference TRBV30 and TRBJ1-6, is SQTIHQWPATLVQPVGSPLSLECTVEGTSNPNLYWYRQAAGRGLQLLFYSVGIGQISSEVPQNLSASRPQDRQFILSSKKLLLSDSGFYLCAWRSGSYNSPLHFGNGTRLTVT.

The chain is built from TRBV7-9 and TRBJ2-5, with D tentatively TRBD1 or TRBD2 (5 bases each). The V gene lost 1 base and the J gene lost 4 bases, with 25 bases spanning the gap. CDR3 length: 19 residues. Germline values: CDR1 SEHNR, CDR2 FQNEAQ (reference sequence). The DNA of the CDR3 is TGTGCCAGCAGCTTAGGGAGGCAGGGAGTGGCCCGGCGCATAGAGACCCAGTACTTC. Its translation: CASSLGRQGVARRIETQYF.

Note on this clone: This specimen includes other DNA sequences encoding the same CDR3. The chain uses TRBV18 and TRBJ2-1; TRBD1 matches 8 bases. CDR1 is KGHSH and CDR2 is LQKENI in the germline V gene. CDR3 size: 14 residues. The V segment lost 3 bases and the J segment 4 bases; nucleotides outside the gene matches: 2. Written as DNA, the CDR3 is TGTGCCAGCTCACCGGGACAGGTTTACAATGAGCAGTTCTTC. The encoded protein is CASSPGQVYNEQFF.